The 25 T cell receptor beta chains given below trace back to one sample, sequenced in a study of cytomegalovirus exposure and HLA in healthy donors. Amplification used 60 Vbeta primers and 13 Jbeta primers. Sequenced by immunoSEQ multiplex PCR; TCRdb stores in-frame clones only, minus some. This sample has about 200,000 clones; more than 75% occur once, and the top ten carry 6.5%. The sequenced sample consisted of PBMCs. All receptors derive from a woman in her fifties or sixties in good health and CMV-seropositive.

This clone was recorded only once. The rearrangement uses TRBV7-2 and TRBJ2-1; D is perhaps TRBD2 (6 bases). The ends were cut back, 1 base at V and 4 bases at J, with 11 bases in the middle. Germline CDR1 is SGHTA and CDR2 is FQGNSA. The CDR3 contains 15 residues. The CDR3 bases are TGTGCCAGCAGCTTAGAGCGGGCGGGGTACAATGAGCAGTTCTTC. It yields the protein CASSLERAGYNEQFF.

The V and J genes are TRBV10-1 and TRBJ2-1; 9 bases are a match to TRBD2. The V gene end was trimmed by 4 bases and the J gene end by 8 bases; junction bases not matched to a gene: 12. Germline lookup yields CDR1 WNHNN and CDR2 SYGVQD (reference sequence). This CDR3 contains 16 residues. The CDR3 is CASSAYSGGNRDEQFF. In DNA, the CDR3 is TGCGCCAGCAGTGCCTACAGCGGGGGGAATCGCGATGAGCAGTTCTTC.

The J gene is TRBJ1-1, the V gene TRBV28, with D perhaps TRBD1 (5 bases). This CDR3 has 15 residues. The germline CDR1 and CDR2 sequences are MDHEN and SYDVKM. Trimming shortened V by 6 bases and J by 8 bases, and 22 bases separated the two germline ends. The CDR3 DNA reads TGTGCCAGCAGGATCGTGGTTCCAGGGAAATCCGAAGCTTTCTTT. Protein product: CASRIVVPGKSEAFF.

The gene calls are TRBV5-1 and TRBJ2-7, with TRBD2 matching over 9 bases. The germline V gene encodes CDR1 SGHRS and CDR2 YFSETQ. V was pared by 0 bases and J by 3 bases, with 4 bases of the junction left unmatched. CDR3 length: 15 residues. CDR3 nucleotides: TGCGCCAGCAGCTTGGAAGCGGGAGGTGACTACGAGCAGTACTTC. Residues: CASSLEAGGDYEQYF.

Worth noting for this clone: Within the sample, other DNA sequences also encode this same CDR3. The chain has TRBV11-2 and TRBJ2-1; 7 bases line up with TRBD1. Germline assignment: CDR1 SGHAT and CDR2 FQNNGV. V lost 1 base and J lost 1; bases outside the gene matches: 1. The CDR3 contains 15 residues. CDR3 sequence (DNA): TGTGCCAGCAGCTTAGGCAGGGGGTCCTACAATGAGCAGTTCTTC. Amino acid sequence: CASSLGRGSYNEQFF.

The genes are TRBV7-2 and TRBJ1-2; D possibly corresponds to TRBD1 (5 bases). The V gene lost 1 base and the J gene lost 3 bases, with 9 bases spanning the gap. The length of the CDR3 is 14 residues. Germline V gives CDR1 SGHTA, CDR2 FQGNSA. CDR3 DNA: TGTGCCAGCAGCTTAGAAATAGGGGACTATGGCTACACCTTC. It is translated as CASSLEIGDYGYTF.

Concerning this clone: Other DNA sequences within the sample encode an identical CDR3. The gene calls are TRBV28 and TRBJ1-5, with TRBD1 matching over 7 bases. Per the germline V gene, CDR1 is MDHEN and CDR2 is SYDVKM. V shed 2 bases, J shed 5 bases, and the junction held 0 bases outside the gene matches. CDR3 length equals 13 residues. The DNA of the CDR3 is TGTGCCAGCAGTTTAACAGGGGATCAGCCCCAGCATTTT. Translating gives CASSLTGDQPQHF. Full variable domain (rest looked up from reference TRBV28 and TRBJ1-5): DVKVTQSSRYLVKRTGEKVFLECVQDMDHENMFWYRQDPGLGLRLIYFSYDVKMKEKGDIPEGYSVSREKKERFSLILESASTNQTSMYLCASSLTGDQPQHFGDGTRLSIL.

The gene calls are TRBV4-1 and TRBJ2-5, with 7 positions matching TRBD2. Trimming removed 0 bases from V and 4 bases from J; junction bases left unmatched: 5. The germline V gene has CDR1 MGHRA and CDR2 YSYEKL. The CDR3 has 15 residues. The CDR3 bases are TGCGCCAGCAGCCAAGATCGAGCGGGGCCAGAGACCCAGTACTTC. Protein sequence: CASSQDRAGPETQYF.

This chain joins TRBV18 and TRBJ2-3; 7 positions match TRBD2. Germline CDR1 KGHSH, CDR2 LQKENI. V trimming: 0 bases; J trimming: 8 bases; junction bases outside the gene matches: 2. This CDR3 has 13 amino acids. The CDR3 nucleotides are TGTGCCAGCTCACCACCGACTAGCCGTACGCAGTATTTT. Its translation: CASSPPTSRTQYF.

The rearrangement links TRBV5-1 to TRBJ2-6; D remains ambiguous. Trimming took 3 bases from V and 0 from J, leaving 13 bases between them. The CDR3 extends over 17 amino acids. Germline CDR1 SGHRS, CDR2 YFSETQ. CDR3: CASSSTENRSGANVLTF. The CDR3 DNA sequence: TGCGCCAGCAGCTCGACGGAGAACCGCTCTGGGGCCAACGTCCTGACTTTC.

The V call is TRBV28, the J call TRBJ2-5; the D is unclear. There are 14 residues in the CDR3. CDR1 MDHEN and CDR2 SYDVKM come from the germline V gene. Trimming left V 6 bases short and J 5 bases short, with 16 bases between. The CDR3 nucleotides are TGTGCCAGCAGATCCACCGTGACATCCGAGACCCAGTACTTC. Its protein product is CASRSTVTSETQYF.

The chain carries TRBV5-4 and TRBJ1-3, with a tentative D call TRBD1 (5 bases). Germline CDR1 is SGHNT and CDR2 is YYREEE (reference sequence). CDR3 length: 13 residues. The ends were cut back, 2 bases at V and 3 bases at J, with 6 bases in the middle. The CDR3 region has the DNA TGTGCCAGCAGCTTAAGGGGTGGAAACACCATATATTTT. This gives the protein CASSLRGGNTIYF.

The chain recombines TRBV28 with TRBJ2-7; 12 positions match TRBD2. CDR1 is MDHEN and CDR2 is SYDVKM in the germline V gene. The CDR3 consists of 16 residues. With 2 bases clipped from V and 1 base from J, the junction kept 3 bases outside the gene matches. DNA for the CDR3: TGTGCCAGCAGTTTAGGTGGGACTAGCGGGTCCTACGAGCAGTACTTC. As protein: CASSLGGTSGSYEQYF.

This rearrangement joins TRBV7-9 to TRBJ1-1; TRBD1 might be the D (6 bases). CDR1 is SEHNR, CDR2 FQNEAQ, per germline (reference sequence). The length of the CDR3 is 14 residues. With 5 bases removed from V and 3 bases from J, the gap between germline ends came to 13 bases. The CDR3 spells CASSKQGRDTEAFF. The CDR3 nucleotides are TGTGCCAGCAGCAAACAGGGCCGGGACACTGAAGCTTTCTTT.

V gene TRBV6-6 combines with J gene TRBJ1-2; 8 bases match TRBD1. The CDR3 contains 14 residues. The J segment lost 7 bases and the V segment lost 6 bases, leaving 10 bases of the junction unmatched. Germline CDR1 MNHNY, CDR2 SVGAGI (reference sequence). This CDR3 is CASRKPDRGGGYTF. In nucleotides, the CDR3 is TGTGCCAGCAGGAAACCTGACAGGGGAGGTGGCTACACCTTC.

The chain is built from TRBV6-4 and TRBJ2-1; TRBD2 agrees at 7 bases. The CDR3 spans 15 residues. CDR1 MRHNA and CDR2 SNTAGT come from the germline V gene. Trimming cost V 7 bases and J 3 bases; bases outside gene matches: 9. Here the CDR3 DNA reads TGTGCCAGCACCGGCGCGGGAGAGGACTACAATGAGCAGTTCTTC. This translates into CASTGAGEDYNEQFF.

The chain carries TRBV2 and TRBJ2-7, with 7 nucleotides matching TRBD1. There are 13 residues in the CDR3. The junction had 4 bases not matched to a gene; V was cut back by 7 bases and J by 1 base. From germline, CDR1 is SNHLY and CDR2 FYNNEI. The CDR3 sequence is CASTPGGSYEQYF. CDR3 nucleotides: TGTGCCAGCACCCCAGGGGGATCCTACGAGCAGTACTTC.

This sequence joins TRBV7-9 and TRBJ1-6, with TRBD1 matching 7 bases. Losses at the gene ends were 5 bases for V and 10 bases for J; bases not matched to a gene: 11. The length of the CDR3 is 15 residues. Germline CDR1 and CDR2: SEHNR and FQNEAQ (reference sequence). CDR3 loop: CASSALRDSISPLHF. The CDR3 DNA reads TGTGCCAGCAGCGCCTTACGGGACAGTATCTCACCCCTCCACTTT.

As to this clone: Compared with germline, one end of the junction differs, possibly owing to a read error. The rearrangement links TRBV27 to TRBJ2-4, with 8 positions matching TRBD1. The germline V gene encodes CDR1 MNHEY and CDR2 SMNVEV (reference sequence). CDR3 size: 15 residues. The CDR3 nucleotides read TGTGCCAGCACAGCACTGACAGGGGCCAAAAACAGTCAGTACTTC. Its protein is CASTALTGAKNSQYF.

The CDR3 bases are TGTGCCAGCAGCGTAGACGCAGGAAGGTATGGCTACACCTTC. Translation: CASSVDAGRYGYTF. The chain employs TRBV9 and TRBJ1-2, with no clear D. Germline CDR1 reads SGDLS; CDR2 reads YYNGEE. The CDR3 loop spans 14 amino acids. V lost 0 bases, J lost 5 bases, and 11 bases lay in between.

The chain employs TRBV11-2 and TRBJ2-4; D is possibly TRBD1 (6 bases). This CDR3 region has 13 residues. Trimming removed 4 bases from V and 12 bases from J, with 16 bases in between. Germline V gene lookup returns CDR1 SGHAT and CDR2 FQNNGV. CDR3 sequence (DNA): TGTGCCAGCAGCTGGGCAGGGGTCGACAGTCAGTACTTC. Its protein is CASSWAGVDSQYF. Looking up the rest from reference TRBV11-2 and TRBJ2-4 gives the full variable domain: EAGVAQSPRYKIIEKRQSVAFWCNPISGHATLYWYQQILGQGPKLLIQFQNNGVVDDSQLPKDRFSAERLKGVDSTLKIQPAKLEDSAVYLCASSWAGVDSQYFGAGTRLSVL.

This chain connects TRBV6-5 to TRBJ2-7, with D perhaps TRBD2 (5 bases). The CDR3 length is 11 residues. Germline loops: CDR1 MNHEY, CDR2 SVGAGI. The germline V and J ends were trimmed by 5 bases and 7 bases, with 9 bases remaining between them. The CDR3 DNA is TGTGCCAGCAGTACTCGGGGAGAGCAGTACTTC. Translation gives CASSTRGEQYF.

This clone has a single count. The gene calls are TRBV7-2 and TRBJ1-1; tentatively, D is TRBD1 (5 bases). Between the trimmed V and J ends, which lost 2 bases and 4 bases, there was a span of 11 bases. Germline values: CDR1 SGHTA, CDR2 FQGNSA. The CDR3 has 14 residues. The CDR3 sequence is CASSLKGMGTEAFF. The CDR3 nucleotides read TGTGCCAGCAGCTTAAAGGGGATGGGCACTGAAGCTTTCTTT.

V usage is TRBV28 and J usage is TRBJ2-3; TRBD1 aligns across 7 bases. Germline trimming cut 7 bases from V and 5 bases from J; bases unmatched to any gene: 9. This CDR3 spans 14 amino acids. CDR1 MDHEN and CDR2 SYDVKM come from the germline V gene. CDR3 region: CASNQQGTEDTQYF. CDR3 coding DNA: TGTGCCAGCAACCAACAGGGGACAGAAGATACGCAGTATTTT.

This chain connects TRBV6-5 to TRBJ1-2, with 7 nucleotides matching TRBD1. This CDR3 has 14 amino acids. Germline V gene lookup returns CDR1 MNHEY and CDR2 SVGAGI. Trimming removed 11 bases from V and 6 bases from J; junction bases left unmatched: 15. In nucleotides, the CDR3 is TGTGCCGCCGGTGACTTCGACAGGGCTAATGGCTACACCTTC. Its protein product is CAAGDFDRANGYTF.